These T cell receptor beta chains were read from a single sample in a study of response to subunit inactivated influenza vaccine. MiXCR, run by TCRdb on the RT-PCR reads, gives a single entry per CDR3 protein. The data contain 630,000 or so distinct CDR3 sequences, around a sixth of them singletons. This specimen consisted of PBMCs from blood, obtained 12 days after vaccination. These receptors originate from a man between 45 and 60 years old who received an inactivated influenza vaccine. Each CDR3 is given with its conserved first and last residue. A D gene is named only where the DNA matches it firmly. Clone size is stated in some rows and not others, as once, few, many or a class when expanded.

cdr3_aa | cdr3_nt | d_call | clone_size | j_call | v_call
CASSQAGQQQETQYF | TGTGCCAGCAGCCAAGCAGGACAGCAACAAGAGACCCAGTACTTC | - | - | TRBJ2-5 | TRBV4-2
CASKPGGGTGWEQYF | TGTGCCAGCAAACCCGGCGGGGGGACTGGTTGGGAGCAGTACTTC | TRBD2 | few | TRBJ2-7 | TRBV6-1
CAISPDRGSGNTIYF | TGTGCCATCAGTCCTGACAGGGGATCTGGAAACACCATATATTTT | TRBD1 | few | TRBJ1-3 | TRBV10-3
CAIRGGQSFAEKLFF | TGTGCCATCAGGGGAGGACAGTCATTTGCTGAAAAACTGTTTTTT | - | few | TRBJ1-4 | TRBV10-3
CSARDHRLAVQTQYF | TGCAGTGCTAGAGATCACAGACTAGCGGTGCAGACCCAGTACTTC | TRBD2 | - | TRBJ2-5 | TRBV20-1
CASSSDGYTQYF | TGTGCCAGCAGCTCGGACGGTTATACGCAGTATTTT | - | many | TRBJ2-3 | TRBV7-9
CASSLAGGGTNEKLFF | TGCGCCAGCAGCTTGGCGGGGGGCGGAACTAATGAAAAACTGTTTTTT | - | - | TRBJ1-4 | TRBV5-1
CAWRLAGLGTDTQYF | TGTGCCTGGAGGCTCGCGGGTCTGGGAACAGATACGCAGTATTTT | - | - | TRBJ2-3 | TRBV30
CASSDLFSGVSYEQYF | TGCGCCAGCAGTGATCTGTTTAGCGGGGTTTCCTACGAGCAGTACTTC | TRBD2 | few | TRBJ2-7 | TRBV5-1
CATSTREIEAFF | TGTGCCACCAGCACCAGGGAGATTGAAGCTTTCTTT | - | few | TRBJ1-1 | TRBV15
CASSAGRTAGDTQYF | TGTGCCAGCAGTGCCGGGCGGACAGCGGGAGATACGCAGTATTTT | - | many | TRBJ2-3 | TRBV2
CASTTVETQYF | TGTGCCAGCACCACGGTGGAGACCCAGTACTTC | - | - | TRBJ2-5 | TRBV28
CASRLDRTYEQYF | TGTGCCAGCAGACTGGACAGGACCTACGAGCAGTACTTC | TRBD1 | few | TRBJ2-7 | TRBV7-9
CASSSLAVWGEGRNEQFF | TGTGCCAGCAGTTCACTAGCGGTGTGGGGGGAGGGCCGTAATGAGCAGTTCTTC | TRBD2 | many | TRBJ2-1 | TRBV12-3/TRBV12-4
CASSPTRTGTNYNEQFF | TGTGCCAGCAGCCCAACCCGGACCGGGACGAATTACAATGAGCAGTTCTTC | - | few | TRBJ2-1 | TRBV7-6
CASSSTGQNYNSPLHF | TGTGCCAGCAGCTCGACGGGACAGAACTATAATTCACCCCTCCACTTT | TRBD1 | - | TRBJ1-6 | TRBV11-2
CASSPRGIGDTQYF | TGCGCCAGCAGCCCCCGGGGGATAGGAGATACGCAGTATTTT | - | - | TRBJ2-3 | TRBV4-3
CASSFFRDSEETQYF | TGTGCCAGCAGTTTTTTCCGGGACAGTGAAGAGACCCAGTACTTC | TRBD1 | - | TRBJ2-5 | TRBV12-3/TRBV12-4
CASSKVGRFYEQYF | TGTGCCAGCAGTAAAGTAGGACGCTTCTACGAGCAGTACTTC | - | - | TRBJ2-7 | TRBV12-3/TRBV12-4
CASSEGGLNEQYF | TGTGCCAGCAGTGAAGGTGGGCTGAACGAGCAGTACTTC | - | few | TRBJ2-7 | TRBV2
CASSQDPTGTSGNEQFF | TGCGCCAGCAGCCAAGACCCAACAGGGACTAGCGGCAATGAGCAGTTCTTC | TRBD2 | many | TRBJ2-1 | TRBV4-1
CSAPFSGTPKLLFEAFF | TGCAGTGCTCCATTCTCCGGGACACCCAAGTTACTATTTGAAGCTTTCTTT | - | few | TRBJ1-1 | TRBV20-1
CAISDFDSSYEQYF | TGTGCCATCAGTGACTTTGACAGCTCCTACGAGCAGTACTTC | - | - | TRBJ2-7 | TRBV10-3
CAISDPGLAGGQTQEQYF | TGTGCCATCAGTGACCCGGGACTAGCGGGAGGGCAAACTCAAGAGCAGTACTTC | TRBD2 | - | TRBJ2-7 | TRBV10-3
CATSRAGQNTEAFF | TGTGCCACCAGCAGAGCGGGACAGAACACTGAAGCTTTCTTT | - | - | TRBJ1-1 | TRBV15
CASRKQGARNEQYF | TGTGCCAGCAGGAAACAGGGGGCGAGGAACGAGCAGTACTTC | TRBD1 | - | TRBJ2-7 | TRBV28
CASTRSGRAQETQYF | TGTGCCAGCACCAGAAGCGGGAGAGCCCAAGAGACCCAGTACTTC | TRBD2 | - | TRBJ2-5 | TRBV12-3/TRBV12-4
CASSFGRGNQPQHF | TGTGCCAGCAGTTTCGGCAGGGGCAATCAGCCCCAGCATTTT | - | - | TRBJ1-5 | TRBV12-3/TRBV12-4
CASSELGDTGTDTQYF | TGTGCCAGCAGTGAACTTGGAGACACCGGCACAGATACGCAGTATTTT | - | - | TRBJ2-3 | TRBV2
CASSVRVPGANVLTF | TGTGCCAGTAGTGTCAGGGTTCCTGGGGCCAACGTCCTGACTTTC | - | - | TRBJ2-6 | TRBV19
CSVGHGGAQYNEQFF | TGCAGCGTTGGGCACGGAGGGGCCCAATACAATGAGCAGTTCTTC | - | few | TRBJ2-1 | TRBV29-1
CASSWGGLQNTGELFF | TGTGCCAGCAGTTGGGGAGGGCTACAGAACACCGGGGAGCTGTTTTTT | TRBD2 | few | TRBJ2-2 | TRBV6-2/TRBV6-3
CASSGRTSGSMGETQYF | TGCGCCAGCAGCGGGCGGACTAGCGGGAGCATGGGTGAGACCCAGTACTTC | TRBD2 | few | TRBJ2-5 | TRBV5-1
CASQSTGPNEKLFF | TGTGCCAGCCAGAGTACAGGGCCTAATGAAAAACTGTTTTTT | - | - | TRBJ1-4 | TRBV12-3/TRBV12-4
CASSPSGTGLADTQYF | TGTGCCAGCAGTCCATCCGGGACAGGGCTTGCAGATACGCAGTATTTT | TRBD1 | - | TRBJ2-3 | TRBV27
CASSYKNDGEQFF | TGTGCCAGCAGTTACAAAAACGATGGGGAGCAGTTCTTC | - | few | TRBJ2-1 | TRBV6-6
CASSQDPGQGALEQYF | TGCGCCAGCAGCCAAGATCCCGGACAGGGGGCGCTTGAGCAGTACTTC | TRBD1 | - | TRBJ2-7 | TRBV4-3
CSVGTGVSADTQYF | TGCAGCGTCGGGACAGGGGTTAGCGCAGATACGCAGTATTTT | TRBD1 | - | TRBJ2-3 | TRBV29-1
CSVERRDRGNEQFF | TGCAGCGTTGAACGGAGGGACAGGGGCAATGAGCAGTTCTTC | TRBD1 | many | TRBJ2-1 | TRBV29-1
CASSYGTGSGYGYTF | TGTGCCAGCAGTTATGGGACAGGGAGCGGGTATGGCTACACCTTC | TRBD1 | many | TRBJ1-2 | TRBV12-3/TRBV12-4
CASSDTRRRSTDTQYF | TGTGCCAGCAGTGACACCCGTCGGAGGAGCACAGATACGCAGTATTTT | - | - | TRBJ2-3 | TRBV25-1
CASSSQQDFSGNTIYF | TGTGCCAGCAGCTCGCAACAGGACTTCTCTGGAAACACCATATATTTT | - | - | TRBJ1-3 | TRBV5-6
CASRQQLSNYGYTF | TGCGCCAGCAGACAACAACTGTCTAACTATGGCTACACCTTC | - | few | TRBJ1-2 | TRBV4-1
CASSPIGGELFF | TGTGCCAGCAGCCCGATTGGTGGGGAGCTTTTTTTT | - | few | TRBJ2-2 | TRBV2
CSASPASGGASYGYTF | TGCAGTGCTAGCCCCGCCTCAGGGGGCGCTAGCTATGGCTACACCTTC | TRBD1 | few | TRBJ1-2 | TRBV20-1
CASSPPGGRAGEQFF | TGTGCCAGCTCACCACCCGGCGGGAGGGCGGGTGAGCAGTTCTTC | TRBD2 | - | TRBJ2-1 | TRBV18
CASSDQQGWEQYF | TGTGCCAGCAGTGATCAACAGGGATGGGAGCAGTACTTC | - | - | TRBJ2-7 | TRBV28
CASSLRQGVEKLFF | TGTGCCAGCAGCTTAAGACAGGGAGTGGAAAAACTGTTTTTT | TRBD1 | - | TRBJ1-4 | TRBV5-5